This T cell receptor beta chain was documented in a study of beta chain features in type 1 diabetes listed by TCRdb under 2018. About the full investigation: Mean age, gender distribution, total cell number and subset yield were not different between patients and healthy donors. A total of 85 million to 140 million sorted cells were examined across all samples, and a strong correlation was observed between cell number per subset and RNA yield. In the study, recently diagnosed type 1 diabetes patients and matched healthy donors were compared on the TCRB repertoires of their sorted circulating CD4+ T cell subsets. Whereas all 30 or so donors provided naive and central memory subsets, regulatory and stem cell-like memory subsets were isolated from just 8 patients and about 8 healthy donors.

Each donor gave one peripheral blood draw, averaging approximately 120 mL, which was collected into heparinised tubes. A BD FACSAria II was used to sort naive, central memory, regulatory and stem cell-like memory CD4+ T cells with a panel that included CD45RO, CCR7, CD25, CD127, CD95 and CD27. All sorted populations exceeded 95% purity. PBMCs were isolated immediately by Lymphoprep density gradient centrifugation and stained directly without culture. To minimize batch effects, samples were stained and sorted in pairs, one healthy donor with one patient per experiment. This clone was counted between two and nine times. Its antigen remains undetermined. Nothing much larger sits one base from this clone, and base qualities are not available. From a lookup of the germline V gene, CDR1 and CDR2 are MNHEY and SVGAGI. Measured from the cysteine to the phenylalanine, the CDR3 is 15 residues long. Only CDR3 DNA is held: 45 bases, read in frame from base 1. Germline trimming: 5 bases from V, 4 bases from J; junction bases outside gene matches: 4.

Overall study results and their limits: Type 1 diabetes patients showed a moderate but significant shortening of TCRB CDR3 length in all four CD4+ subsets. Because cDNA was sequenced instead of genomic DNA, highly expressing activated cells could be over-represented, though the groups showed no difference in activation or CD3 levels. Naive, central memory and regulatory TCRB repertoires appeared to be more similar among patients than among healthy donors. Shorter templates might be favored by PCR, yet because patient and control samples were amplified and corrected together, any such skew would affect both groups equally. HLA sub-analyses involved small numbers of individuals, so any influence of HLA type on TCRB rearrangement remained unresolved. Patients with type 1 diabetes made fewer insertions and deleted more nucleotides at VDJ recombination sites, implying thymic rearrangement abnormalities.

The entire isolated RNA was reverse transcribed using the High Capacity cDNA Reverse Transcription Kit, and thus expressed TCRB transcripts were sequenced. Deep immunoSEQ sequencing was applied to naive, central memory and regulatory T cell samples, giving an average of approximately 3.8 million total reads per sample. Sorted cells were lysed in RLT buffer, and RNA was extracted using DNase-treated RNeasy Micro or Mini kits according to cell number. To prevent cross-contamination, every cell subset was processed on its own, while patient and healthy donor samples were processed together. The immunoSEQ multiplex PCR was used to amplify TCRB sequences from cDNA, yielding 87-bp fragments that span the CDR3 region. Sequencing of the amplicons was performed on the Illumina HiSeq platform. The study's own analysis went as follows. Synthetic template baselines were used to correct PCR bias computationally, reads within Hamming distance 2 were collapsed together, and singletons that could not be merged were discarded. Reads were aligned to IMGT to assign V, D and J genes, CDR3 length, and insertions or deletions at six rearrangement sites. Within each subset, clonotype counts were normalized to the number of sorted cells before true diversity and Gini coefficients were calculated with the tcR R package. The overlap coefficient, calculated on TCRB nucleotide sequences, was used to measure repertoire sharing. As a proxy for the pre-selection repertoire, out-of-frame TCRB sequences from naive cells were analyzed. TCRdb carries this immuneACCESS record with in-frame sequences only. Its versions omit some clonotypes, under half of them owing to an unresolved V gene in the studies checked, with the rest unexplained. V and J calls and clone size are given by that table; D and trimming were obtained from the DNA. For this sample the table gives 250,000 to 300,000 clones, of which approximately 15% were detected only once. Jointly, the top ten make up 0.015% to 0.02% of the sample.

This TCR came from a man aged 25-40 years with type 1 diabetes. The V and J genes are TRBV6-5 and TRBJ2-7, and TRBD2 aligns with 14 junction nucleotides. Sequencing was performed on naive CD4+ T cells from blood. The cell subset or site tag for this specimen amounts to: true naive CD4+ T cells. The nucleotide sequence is TGTGCCAGCAGTCAACGACTAGCGGGAGGGTACGAGCAGTACTTC. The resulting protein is CASSQRLAGGYEQYF.